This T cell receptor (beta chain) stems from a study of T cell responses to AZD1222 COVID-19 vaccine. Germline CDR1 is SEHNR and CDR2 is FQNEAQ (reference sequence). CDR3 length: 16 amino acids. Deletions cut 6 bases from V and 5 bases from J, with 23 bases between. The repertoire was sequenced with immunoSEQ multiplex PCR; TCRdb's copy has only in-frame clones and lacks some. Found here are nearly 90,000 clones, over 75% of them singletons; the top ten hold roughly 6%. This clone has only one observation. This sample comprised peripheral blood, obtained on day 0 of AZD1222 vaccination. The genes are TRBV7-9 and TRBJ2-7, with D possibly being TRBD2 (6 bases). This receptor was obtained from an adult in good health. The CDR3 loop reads CASSRGGAGLQDEQYF. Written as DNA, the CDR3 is TGTGCCAGCAGTCGTGGAGGCGCGGGACTGCAGGACGAGCAGTACTTC.